The entry below describes one T cell receptor beta chain. The data are from a study of blood T cell repertoires in COVID-19. The assay was immunoSEQ multiplex PCR, and TCRdb's table has in-frame clones only and misses some. Of 200,000 to 250,000 clones in the sample, 70% to 90% were seen once. The CDR3 loop spans 13 amino acids. Trimming stripped 8 bases from V and 0 bases from J, with 9 bases between. From germline, CDR1 is MNHEY and CDR2 SVGAGI. The receptor was isolated from a man aged 25 to 40 who had recovered from COVID-19. The chain employs TRBV6-5 and TRBJ2-3; D possibly corresponds to TRBD1 (6 bases). The sequencing input was PBMCs or T cells enriched from blood (not recorded which). The CDR3 spells CASDRTSTDTQYF. CDR3 DNA: TGTGCCAGCGACAGGACTAGCACAGATACGCAGTATTTT.